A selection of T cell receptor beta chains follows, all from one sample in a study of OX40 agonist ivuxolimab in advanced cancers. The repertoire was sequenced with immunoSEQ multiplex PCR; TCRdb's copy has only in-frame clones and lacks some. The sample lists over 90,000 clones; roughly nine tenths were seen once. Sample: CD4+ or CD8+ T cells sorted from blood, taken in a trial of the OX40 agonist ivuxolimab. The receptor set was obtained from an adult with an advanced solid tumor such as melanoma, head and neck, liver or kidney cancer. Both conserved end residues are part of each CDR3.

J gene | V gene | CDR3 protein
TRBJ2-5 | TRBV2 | CASSVSGASGRTLKETQYF
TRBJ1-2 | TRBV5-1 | CASSKEGTGYNYGYTF
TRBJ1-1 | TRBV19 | CASNDRGPTEAFF
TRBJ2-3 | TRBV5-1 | CASRGQPSTDTQYF
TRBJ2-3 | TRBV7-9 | CASSRTVTDTQYF
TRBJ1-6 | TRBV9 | CASSVGTGGSSPLHF
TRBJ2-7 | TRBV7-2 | CASSLVGAYEQYF
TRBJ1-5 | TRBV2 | CASSGTGGGNQPQHF
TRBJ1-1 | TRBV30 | CAWSPTGRTEAFF
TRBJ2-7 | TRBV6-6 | CASSYSAPHSYEQYF
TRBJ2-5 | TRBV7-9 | CASSSYRGSGETQYF
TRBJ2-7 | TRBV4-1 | CASSLDSYSYEQYF
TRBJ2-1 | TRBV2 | CASRLGTGGYNEQFF
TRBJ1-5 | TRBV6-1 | CASGEASLGNQPQHF
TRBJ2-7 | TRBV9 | CAARWTRGYEQYF
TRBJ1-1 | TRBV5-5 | CASSLEQNTEAFF
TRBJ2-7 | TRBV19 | CASSRGGPYEQYF
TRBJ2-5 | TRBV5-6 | CATARGTQETQYF
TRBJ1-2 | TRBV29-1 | CSVGTGYGYTF
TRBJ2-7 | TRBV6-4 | CASSAEPSYEQYF
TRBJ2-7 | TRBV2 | CASSEVGQGYEQYF
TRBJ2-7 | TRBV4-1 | CASSQGRARGAYEQYF
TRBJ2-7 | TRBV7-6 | CASSPNGLGEQYF
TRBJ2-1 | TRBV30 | CAWSALEGSGWLEQFF
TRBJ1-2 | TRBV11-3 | CASSRQGGYGYTF
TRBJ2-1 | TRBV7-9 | CASSPNTGRTGRNNEQFF
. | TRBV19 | CASSNRLAGGYEQYF
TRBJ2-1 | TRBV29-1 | CSVATPGLAVYEQFF
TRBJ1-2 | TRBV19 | CASTTLQGRYGYTF
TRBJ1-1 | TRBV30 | CAWSVEGGTEAFF
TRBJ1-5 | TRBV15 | CATSGDRGNQPQHF
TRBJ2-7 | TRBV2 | CASSEGWTRLYEQYF
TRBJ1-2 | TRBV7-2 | CASSLGQGPGYGYTF
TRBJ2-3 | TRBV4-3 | CASSQGLPKSDTQYF
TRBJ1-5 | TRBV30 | CAWSWDSNQPQHF
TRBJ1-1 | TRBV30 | CAWSVYSGMNTEAFF
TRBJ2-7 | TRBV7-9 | CASSRTRDPYEQYF